Presented here are 2 T cell receptor beta chains from one specimen sequenced in a study of cytotoxic CD8 clonotypes in ibrutinib-treated CLL. TCRdb keeps only in-frame clones here, not all; method: immunoSEQ multiplex PCR. The data hold 35,000 or so clones, with roughly three quarters observed a single time. The specimen comprised PBMCs, sampled before ibrutinib treatment. All receptors come from a human donor with chronic lymphocytic leukemia.

The chain uses TRBV19 and TRBJ1-6, with TRBD1 matching over 7 bases. This CDR3 comprises 14 residues. Unmatched junction bases numbered 6, after V lost 5 bases and J lost 8 bases. Germline values: CDR1 LNHDA, CDR2 SQIVND (reference sequence). Here the CDR3 reads CASSVWTGDSPLHF. As DNA, the CDR3 is TGTGCCAGTAGTGTTTGGACAGGAGATTCACCCCTCCACTTT. Using reference TRBV19 and TRBJ1-6 for the parts outside the CDR3, the full variable domain is DGGITQSPKYLFRKEGQNVTLSCEQNLNHDAMYWYRQDPGQGLRLIYYSQIVNDFQKGDIAEGYSVSREKKESFPLTVTSAQKNPTAFYLCASSVWTGDSPLHFGNGTRLTVT.

The chain couples TRBV19 to TRBJ1-6; D is undetermined. There are 14 residues in the CDR3. Germline CDR1 reads LNHDA; CDR2 reads SQIVND (reference sequence). Trimming removed 6 bases at V and 5 bases at J, with 11 bases between. The CDR3 DNA follows: TGTGCCAGTAGCCCGGGAGTTAATAATTCACCCCTCCACTTT. Amino acid sequence: CASSPGVNNSPLHF.